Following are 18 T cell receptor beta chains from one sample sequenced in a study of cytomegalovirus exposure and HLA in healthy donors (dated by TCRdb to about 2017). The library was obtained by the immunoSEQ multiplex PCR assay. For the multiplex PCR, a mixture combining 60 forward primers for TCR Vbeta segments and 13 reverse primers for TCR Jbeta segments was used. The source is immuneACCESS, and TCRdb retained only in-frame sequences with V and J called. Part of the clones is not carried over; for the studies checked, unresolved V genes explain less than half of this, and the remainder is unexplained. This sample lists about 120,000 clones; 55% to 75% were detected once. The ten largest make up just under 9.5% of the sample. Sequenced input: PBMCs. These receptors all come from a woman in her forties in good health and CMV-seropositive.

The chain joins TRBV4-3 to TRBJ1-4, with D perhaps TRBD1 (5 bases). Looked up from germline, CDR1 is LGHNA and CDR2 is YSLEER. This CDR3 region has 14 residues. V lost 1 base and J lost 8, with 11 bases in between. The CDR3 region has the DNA TGCGCCAGCAGCCAAGCGGGGGAATTCGAAAAACTGTTTTTT. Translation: CASSQAGEFEKLFF.

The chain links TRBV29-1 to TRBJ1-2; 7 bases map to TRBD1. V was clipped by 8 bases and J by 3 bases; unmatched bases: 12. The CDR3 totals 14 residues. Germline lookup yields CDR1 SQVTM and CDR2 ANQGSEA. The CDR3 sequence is CSTKVGDSYYGYTF. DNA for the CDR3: TGCAGCACAAAAGTAGGGGACAGCTACTATGGCTACACCTTC.

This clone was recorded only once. This chain's CDR3 is CASSSLLAGGPVEQFF. The CDR3 nucleotides read TGTGCCAGCAGCTCATTGTTGGCGGGAGGGCCCGTTGAGCAGTTCTTC. The rearrangement joins TRBV4-2 to TRBJ2-1, with 9 bases identical to TRBD2. The CDR3 totals 16 residues. V shed 5 bases, J shed 9 bases, and the junction held 14 bases outside the gene matches. The germline gives CDR1 LGHNA, CDR2 YNFKEQ.

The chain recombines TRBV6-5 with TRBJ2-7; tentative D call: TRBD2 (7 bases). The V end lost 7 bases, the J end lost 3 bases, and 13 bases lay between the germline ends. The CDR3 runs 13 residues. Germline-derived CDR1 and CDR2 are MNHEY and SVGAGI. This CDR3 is CASNQAGHYEQYF. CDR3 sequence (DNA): TGTGCCAGCAACCAAGCGGGACACTACGAGCAGTACTTC.

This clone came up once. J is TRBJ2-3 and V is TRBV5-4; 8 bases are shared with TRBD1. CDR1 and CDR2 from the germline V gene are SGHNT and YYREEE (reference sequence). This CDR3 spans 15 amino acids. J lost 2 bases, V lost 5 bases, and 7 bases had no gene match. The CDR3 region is CASREPGQATDTQYF. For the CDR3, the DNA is TGTGCCAGCAGAGAACCGGGACAGGCCACAGATACGCAGTATTTT.

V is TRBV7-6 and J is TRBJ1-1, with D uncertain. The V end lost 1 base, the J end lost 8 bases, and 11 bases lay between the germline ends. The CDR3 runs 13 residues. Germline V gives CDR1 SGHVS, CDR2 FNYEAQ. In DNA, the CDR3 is TGTGCCAGCAGCTTAGAGATGGAGGCAGAAGCTTTCTTT. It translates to CASSLEMEAEAFF.

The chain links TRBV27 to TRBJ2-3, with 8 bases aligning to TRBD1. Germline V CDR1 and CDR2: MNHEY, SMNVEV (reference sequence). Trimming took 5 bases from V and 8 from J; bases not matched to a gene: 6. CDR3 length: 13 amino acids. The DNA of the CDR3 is TGTGCCAGCAGTGTTCAGGGGGCGGCTACGCAGTATTTT. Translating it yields CASSVQGAATQYF.

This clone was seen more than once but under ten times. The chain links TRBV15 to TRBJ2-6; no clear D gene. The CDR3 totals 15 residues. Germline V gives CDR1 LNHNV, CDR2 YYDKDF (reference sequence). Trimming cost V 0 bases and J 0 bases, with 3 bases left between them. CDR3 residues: CATSRDNSGANVLTF. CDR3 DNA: TGTGCCACCAGCAGAGACAACTCTGGGGCCAACGTCCTGACTTTC.

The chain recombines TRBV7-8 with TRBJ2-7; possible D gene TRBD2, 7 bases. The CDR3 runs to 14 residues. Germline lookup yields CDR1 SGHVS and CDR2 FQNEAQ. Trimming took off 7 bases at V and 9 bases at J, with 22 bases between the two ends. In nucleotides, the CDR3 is TGTGCCAGCACCATCGGGGGGCTGCTAAAGGGGCAGTACTTC. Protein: CASTIGGLLKGQYF.

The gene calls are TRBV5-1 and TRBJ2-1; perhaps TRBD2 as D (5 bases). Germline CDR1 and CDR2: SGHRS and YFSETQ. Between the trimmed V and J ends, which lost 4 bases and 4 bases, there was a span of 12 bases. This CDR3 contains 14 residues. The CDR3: CASSHRPGYNEQFF. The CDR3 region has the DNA TGCGCCAGCAGCCACCGCCCGGGGTACAATGAGCAGTTCTTC.

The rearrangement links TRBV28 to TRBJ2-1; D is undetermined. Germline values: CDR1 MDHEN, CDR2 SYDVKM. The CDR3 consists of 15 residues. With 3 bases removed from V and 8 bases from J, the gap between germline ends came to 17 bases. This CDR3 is CASSLRLGVNYEQFF. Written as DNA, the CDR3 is TGTGCCAGCAGTTTGAGGTTAGGAGTTAACTATGAGCAGTTCTTC.

The CDR3 spells CASSLTSGYRADTQYF. The DNA of the CDR3 is TGCGCCAGCAGCTTGACTAGCGGGTATAGGGCAGATACGCAGTATTTT. The chain employs TRBV5-1 and TRBJ2-3; TRBD2 agrees at 9 bases. The CDR3 consists of 16 residues. The V gene end was trimmed by 1 base and the J gene end by 4 bases; junction bases not matched to a gene: 7. CDR1 SGHRS and CDR2 YFSETQ come from the germline V gene.

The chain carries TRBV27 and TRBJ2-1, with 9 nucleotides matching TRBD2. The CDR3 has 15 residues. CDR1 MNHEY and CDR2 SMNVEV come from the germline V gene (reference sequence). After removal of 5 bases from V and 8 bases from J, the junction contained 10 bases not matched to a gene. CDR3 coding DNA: TGTGCCAGCAGTGCAATAGCGGGAGTGGTGGATGAGCAGTTCTTC. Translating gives CASSAIAGVVDEQFF.

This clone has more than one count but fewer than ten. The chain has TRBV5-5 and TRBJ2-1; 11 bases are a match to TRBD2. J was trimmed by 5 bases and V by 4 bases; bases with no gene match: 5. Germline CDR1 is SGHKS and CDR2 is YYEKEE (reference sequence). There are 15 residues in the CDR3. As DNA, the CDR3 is TGTGCCAGCAGCCCGACTAGCGGGGACAACAATGAGCAGTTCTTC. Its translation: CASSPTSGDNNEQFF.

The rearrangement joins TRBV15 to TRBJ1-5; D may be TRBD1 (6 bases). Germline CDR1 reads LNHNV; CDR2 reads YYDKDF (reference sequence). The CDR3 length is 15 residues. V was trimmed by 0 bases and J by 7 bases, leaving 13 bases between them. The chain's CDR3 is CATSRDRGFLQPQHF. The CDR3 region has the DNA TGTGCCACCAGCAGAGATAGGGGGTTCCTACAGCCCCAGCATTTT.

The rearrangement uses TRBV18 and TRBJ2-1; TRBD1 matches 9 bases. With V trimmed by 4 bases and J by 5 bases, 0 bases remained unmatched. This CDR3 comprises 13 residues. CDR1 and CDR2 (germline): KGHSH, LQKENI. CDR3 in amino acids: CASSRDRDNEQFF. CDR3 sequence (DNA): TGTGCCAGCTCACGGGACAGGGACAATGAGCAGTTCTTC. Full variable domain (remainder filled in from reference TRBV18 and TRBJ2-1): NAGVMQNPRHLVRRRGQEARLRCSPMKGHSHVYWYRQLPEEGLKFMVYLQKENIIDESGMPKERFSAEFPKEGPSILRIQQVVRGDSAAYFCASSRDRDNEQFFGPGTRLTVL.

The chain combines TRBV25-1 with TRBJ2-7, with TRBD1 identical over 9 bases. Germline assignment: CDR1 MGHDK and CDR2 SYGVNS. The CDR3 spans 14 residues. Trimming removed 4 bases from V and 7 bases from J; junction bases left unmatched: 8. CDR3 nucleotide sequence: TGTGCCAGCAGTGGAGGGGACAGGGCCAGTGAGCAGTACTTC. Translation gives CASSGGDRASEQYF.

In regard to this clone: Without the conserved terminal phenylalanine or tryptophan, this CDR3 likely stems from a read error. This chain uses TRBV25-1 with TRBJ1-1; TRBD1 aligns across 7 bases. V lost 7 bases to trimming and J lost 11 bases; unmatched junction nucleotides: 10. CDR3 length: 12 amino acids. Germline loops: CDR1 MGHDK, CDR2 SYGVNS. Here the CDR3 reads CASTEGAGSAFL. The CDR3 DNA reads TGTGCCAGCACTGAGGGGGCCGGTAGTGCTTTCCTT.